This TCR beta chain was captured by sequencing in a study of CD8 T cells in ankylosing spondylitis listed by TCRdb under 2017. Regarding the study in general: The study set out to find disease-linked TCR variants by profiling T cell receptor beta repertoires in ankylosing spondylitis patients and healthy donors. Peripheral blood was sampled, and synovial fluid was additionally collected from ankylosing spondylitis patients. In total, the full study cohort was made up of some 100 healthy donors and more than 20 ankylosing spondylitis patients.

Sequencing relied on an Illumina HiSeq 2500. TCR beta libraries were prepared by quantitative 5'-RACE with molecular barcodes. Under the source paper's analysis protocol: To identify disease-linked TCR variants, a new computational method was used, one built on a probabilistic model of VDJ rearrangement. The public reads were run again by TCRdb, first through fastp at Q25 and then through MiXCR, and only productive beta chains were kept. When rows share a CDR3 protein, they turn into one entry using the most common DNA and genes. The V and J calls here are based on TCRdb, not the publication. The sample table shows approximately 220,000 distinct CDR3 sequences, and 20% to 30% are seen once. Clones ranked in the top ten supply just over 6.5% of the sample. Summary of the overall study and its limitations: The disease-linked clones were reported as significantly enriched in matched synovial fluid samples from ankylosing spondylitis patients. A TCR beta motif of about 8 highly homologous amino acid variants appeared characteristic of blood from ankylosing spondylitis patients. In peripheral blood, the disease-linked clones were found at relatively low frequencies and had a CD8+ phenotype. Some of the motif variants had been reported before in the synovial fluid and blood of reactive arthritis patients, a finding that suggests common disease-initiation mechanisms.

This clonotype was seen at least ten times. The clone's antigen remains unknown. Qualities for individual bases were not recorded, and no much larger clone is one base off. V drops 4 bases and J drops 5 bases, leaving 8 bases in between. For CDR1 and CDR2, the germline V gene lists LGHNA and YSLEER. The CDR3 runs 13 residues from the cysteine to the phenylalanine. Of the read, only the CDR3 DNA is kept; its 39 bases are in frame from base 1. Material: blood, either unsorted or a sorted T cell fraction (not recorded which). In this chain, TRBV4-3 is recombined with TRBJ2-2; TRBD1 might be the D gene, on 5 matching bases. This sequence originates from a male donor with ankylosing spondylitis or in good health (not recorded which). The CDR3 region has the sequence CASSLQGTGELFF. The DNA sequence follows: TGCGCCAGCAGCCTTCAGGGTACCGGGGAGCTGTTTTTT.